A selection of T cell receptor beta chains follows, all from one sample in a study of PD-L1 blockade in urothelial cancer. Sequencing used immunoSEQ multiplex PCR; TCRdb keeps in-frame clones, though not all of them. The profile covers about 76,000 clones, with approximately 90% appearing a single time and around 0.87% taken by the ten largest. This specimen was PBMCs, taken around atezolizumab (anti-PD-L1) treatment. All receptors come from a woman aged 80 or over with urothelial cancer. Both conserved end residues are part of each CDR3. A D gene is named only where the DNA matches it firmly. Where a row states a size, it is once, few, many or the class of an expanded clone; other rows omit it.

cdr3_length | j_call | v_call | d_call | clone_size | cdr3_aa | cdr3_nt
15 | TRBJ1-3 | TRBV4-1 | . | . | CASSQDRDSGNTIYF | TGCGCCAGCAGCCAAGATCGGGACTCTGGAAACACCATATATTTT
17 | TRBJ2-2 | TRBV11-2 | TRBD2 | . | CASSLDPTGGHAGELFF | TGTGCCAGCAGCTTAGATCCCACGGGGGGGCATGCCGGGGAGCTGTTTTTT
15 | TRBJ1-1 | TRBV27 | TRBD1 | once | CASSRDSGFNTEAFF | TGTGCCAGCAGCCGGGACAGCGGATTTAACACTGAAGCTTTCTTT
16 | TRBJ2-5 | TRBV5-1 | TRBD2 | . | CASSVGTSGYQETQYF | TGCGCCAGCAGCGTGGGGACTAGCGGGTACCAAGAGACCCAGTACTTC
12 | TRBJ1-5 | TRBV30 | . | . | CAWTKGRQPQHF | TGTGCCTGGACCAAGGGGAGGCAGCCCCAGCATTTT
15 | TRBJ1-1 | TRBV28 | . | . | CASNTAGVGNTEAFF | TGTGCCAGCAACACTGCAGGGGTGGGGAACACTGAAGCTTTCTTT
12 | TRBJ1-2 | TRBV5-1 | . | . | CASSFDSYGYTF | TGCGCCAGCAGCTTCGACAGCTATGGCTACACCTTC
15 | TRBJ1-2 | TRBV11-2 | TRBD1 | . | CASSLSPRGNYGYTF | TGTGCCAGCAGCTTATCCCCCAGGGGGAACTATGGCTACACCTTC
16 | TRBJ2-7 | TRBV28 | . | . | CASSLTMPGYQAEQYF | TGTGCCAGCAGTTTGACAATGCCAGGGTATCAGGCCGAGCAGTACTTC
16 | TRBJ1-1 | TRBV4-2 | TRBD1 | . | CASSQGQGLVNTEAFF | TGTGCCAGCAGCCAAGGACAGGGCTTAGTGAACACTGAAGCTTTCTTT
16 | TRBJ2-3 | TRBV7-9 | TRBD1 | . | CASSLGDRGSTDTQYF | TGTGCCAGCAGCTTAGGAGACAGGGGCAGCACAGATACGCAGTATTTT
15 | TRBJ2-7 | TRBV5-1 | TRBD2 | once | CASSRGLAGSYEQYF | TGCGCCAGCAGCCGGGGACTAGCGGGATCCTACGAGCAGTACTTC
15 | TRBJ2-1 | TRBV6-5 | TRBD2 | . | CASRFSGRANNEQFF | TGTGCCAGCAGATTTAGCGGGAGGGCCAACAATGAGCAGTTCTTC
14 | TRBJ2-7 | TRBV28 | . | . | CASSLGGTAYEQYF | TGTGCCAGCAGTTTAGGGGGGACAGCCTACGAGCAGTACTTC
13 | TRBJ2-1 | TRBV19 | . | . | CASSVGLLNEQFF | TGTGCCAGTAGTGTTGGACTTTTGAATGAGCAGTTCTTC
16 | TRBJ2-3 | TRBV11-2 | TRBD2 | . | CASSSGLAGLSDTQYF | TGTGCCAGCAGCTCTGGACTAGCGGGGCTTTCGGATACGCAGTATTTT
16 | TRBJ2-7 | TRBV11-2 | TRBD1 | . | CASSPNGGRQGGEQYF | TGTGCCAGCAGCCCAAATGGGGGTAGACAGGGCGGCGAGCAGTACTTC
13 | TRBJ1-1 | TRBV7-3 | . | . | CASSRVGATEAFF | TGTGCCAGCAGCCGGGTGGGGGCCACTGAAGCTTTCTTT
15 | TRBJ1-3 | TRBV27 | TRBD1 | . | CASSLEGPGGNTIYF | TGTGCCAGCAGTTTGGAGGGGCCAGGGGGGAACACCATATATTTT
14 | TRBJ2-7 | TRBV30 | . | . | CAWSAPRLSYEQYF | TGTGCCTGGAGTGCCCCCCGACTGTCCTACGAGCAGTACTTC
15 | TRBJ2-5 | TRBV18 | TRBD1 | . | CASSQSQGLQETQYF | TGTGCCAGCTCACAGTCACAGGGGTTACAAGAGACCCAGTACTTC
14 | TRBJ2-7 | TRBV25-1 | . | . | CASSEEVAASEQYF | TGTGCCAGCAGTGAAGAGGTGGCAGCCTCCGAGCAGTACTTC
15 | TRBJ2-3 | TRBV11-2 | . | . | CASSSEGSSTDTQYF | TGTGCCAGCAGCTCAGAGGGGAGTAGCACAGATACGCAGTATTTT
14 | TRBJ2-3 | TRBV4-2 | . | few | CASSQKDTSDTQYF | TGTGCCAGCAGCCAGAAGGACACATCAGATACGCAGTATTTT
12 | TRBJ2-7 | TRBV10-2 | TRBD1 | . | CASEGAGYEQYF | TGCGCCAGCGAGGGGGCAGGCTACGAGCAGTACTTC
13 | TRBJ2-7 | TRBV30 | . | once | CAWSVHGGSEQYF | TGTGCCTGGAGTGTACATGGGGGGTCCGAGCAGTACTTC
19 | TRBJ2-1 | TRBV9 | TRBD2 | . | CASSVTSGMGKSSYNEQFF | TGTGCCAGCAGCGTTACTAGCGGGATGGGGAAAAGCTCCTACAATGAGCAGTTCTTC
15 | TRBJ1-2 | TRBV5-1 | TRBD1 | . | CASSLERQGGGGYTF | TGCGCCAGCAGCCTCGAAAGACAGGGAGGAGGCGGCTACACCTTC
14 | TRBJ1-2 | TRBV7-2 | TRBD1 | once | CASSAPGTDYGYTF | TGTGCCAGCAGCGCACCGGGGACAGACTATGGCTACACCTTC
14 | TRBJ1-1 | TRBV2 | . | few | CASSPEYLNTEAFF | TGTGCCAGCAGTCCAGAATATCTTAACACTGAAGCTTTCTTT
12 | TRBJ1-1 | TRBV28 | . | . | CASLEGTREAFF | TGTGCCAGCCTAGAGGGGACTCGAGAAGCTTTCTTT
14 | TRBJ2-1 | TRBV18 | TRBD1 | . | CASSSGTVYNEQFF | TGTGCCAGCTCATCCGGGACAGTCTACAATGAGCAGTTCTTC
15 | TRBJ2-1 | TRBV9 | TRBD1 | . | CASSVQGDSYNEQFF | TGTGCCAGCAGCGTCCAGGGGGACTCCTACAATGAGCAGTTCTTC
14 | TRBJ2-5 | TRBV29-1 | TRBD2 | . | CSVEGREGQETQYF | TGCAGCGTTGAAGGGCGGGAGGGCCAAGAGACCCAGTACTTC
15 | TRBJ2-3 | TRBV5-1 | . | . | CASSAGTAPRDTQYF | TGCGCCAGCAGCGCGGGGACCGCTCCTAGAGATACGCAGTATTTT
15 | TRBJ2-7 | TRBV9 | TRBD2 | once | CASSVGAGDTYEQYF | TGTGCCAGCAGCGTAGGAGCGGGAGACACCTACGAGCAGTACTTC
17 | TRBJ2-3 | TRBV2 | TRBD2 | . | CASSPRRLAGVLDTQYF | TGTGCCAGCAGTCCGCGACGACTAGCGGGAGTTTTAGATACGCAGTATTTT
15 | TRBJ2-7 | TRBV4-2 | . | few | CASSQEGVGSYEQYF | TGTGCCAGCAGCCAAGAAGGGGTTGGCTCCTACGAGCAGTACTTC
13 | TRBJ1-1 | TRBV5-5 | . | . | CASSVGQRTEAFF | TGTGCCAGCAGCGTGGGACAACGGACTGAAGCTTTCTTT
15 | TRBJ1-1 | TRBV5-4 | TRBD1 | . | CASSSSGQGDTEAFF | TGTGCCAGCAGCTCCTCCGGACAGGGCGACACTGAAGCTTTCTTT
11 | TRBJ2-7 | TRBV10-3 | TRBD2 | . | CAISLADEQYF | TGTGCCATCAGCCTAGCGGACGAGCAGTACTTC
14 | TRBJ2-1 | TRBV18 | . | . | CASSPGGIYNEQFF | TGTGCCAGCTCACCTGGCGGGATCTACAATGAGCAGTTCTTC
13 | TRBJ1-3 | TRBV19 | . | . | CASSQERGNTIYF | TGTGCCAGTAGTCAGGAGAGGGGGAACACCATATATTTT
14 | TRBJ1-1 | TRBV5-1 | . | . | CASSLARGSTEAFF | TGCGCCAGCAGCTTGGCCCGGGGGTCTACTGAAGCTTTCTTT
13 | TRBJ1-3 | TRBV30 | . | . | CAWSVQAGNTIYF | TGTGCCTGGAGTGTTCAGGCTGGAAACACCATATATTTT
13 | TRBJ2-5 | TRBV27 | . | few | CASSFQGRETQYF | TGTGCCAGCAGTTTCCAGGGGCGGGAGACCCAGTACTTC
16 | TRBJ2-7 | TRBV5-1 | TRBD2 | once | CASSFGLAGASYEQYF | TGCGCCAGCAGCTTCGGACTAGCGGGCGCCTCCTACGAGCAGTACTTC
13 | TRBJ1-4 | TRBV10-1 | TRBD1 | once | CASSDLQGGKLFF | TGCGCCAGCAGTGACCTACAGGGGGGAAAACTGTTTTTT
15 | TRBJ1-4 | TRBV7-6 | TRBD1 | . | CASSDPGQSNEKLFF | TGTGCCAGCAGCGATCCGGGACAGAGCAATGAAAAACTGTTTTTT
16 | TRBJ1-2 | TRBV9 | . | . | CASSVDGRALSYGYTF | TGTGCCAGCAGCGTAGATGGCAGGGCCCTTAGCTATGGCTACACCTTC
13 | TRBJ2-3 | TRBV11-3 | . | . | CASSQTGTDTQYF | TGTGCCAGCAGCCAAACAGGGACAGATACGCAGTATTTT
16 | TRBJ1-2 | TRBV28 | TRBD1 | . | CASSSGQGLGFYGYTF | TGTGCCAGCAGTTCGGGACAGGGGTTGGGGTTCTATGGCTACACCTTC
15 | TRBJ2-1 | TRBV6-1 | . | . | CASSESDLNYNEQFF | TGTGCCAGCAGTGAATCGGACTTGAACTACAATGAGCAGTTCTTC
14 | TRBJ2-7 | TRBV7-9 | TRBD2 | . | CASSLRTSPHEQYF | TGTGCCAGCAGCTTGCGGACTAGTCCCCACGAGCAGTACTTC